The rows below give T cell receptor beta chains drawn from one sample of a study of T-cell memory formation after mild COVID-19. From the 5' RACE reads, TCRdb called clonotypes with MiXCR, one entry per CDR3 protein. This table holds 15,000 to 20,000 distinct CDR3 sequences, around 25% found once. Sequenced sample: PBMCs or a T cell subset sorted from them (not recorded which). The receptors stem from a man younger than 35 who had mild COVID-19 (a few samples of this study predate the infection). Cell type and time point are not known. CDR3s leave out the opening cysteine and the closing phenylalanine or tryptophan. Rows may omit the clone size; those that give it use once, few, many or a size class.

j_gene: TRBJ2-1
abundance: few
v_gene: TRBV6-2/TRBV6-3
CDR3aa: ASRVRVDEQF

j_gene: TRBJ2-1
abundance: many
v_gene: TRBV7-9
CDR3aa: ASSLYRGPYNEQF

j_gene: TRBJ2-3
abundance: few
v_gene: TRBV4-3
CDR3aa: ASSQDGGPAPLLTDTQY

j_gene: TRBJ2-2
abundance: .
v_gene: TRBV5-1
CDR3aa: ASSLARVGETGELF

j_gene: TRBJ2-4
abundance: many
v_gene: TRBV5-8
CDR3aa: ASSLGMATSKNIQY

j_gene: TRBJ2-6
abundance: .
v_gene: TRBV27
CDR3aa: ASSYRTGVVSGANVLT

j_gene: TRBJ1-5
abundance: .
v_gene: TRBV7-9
CDR3aa: ASSLTGDQPQH

j_gene: TRBJ2-1
abundance: .
v_gene: TRBV6-2/TRBV6-3
CDR3aa: ASRYGGAVYNEQF

j_gene: TRBJ2-3
abundance: .
v_gene: TRBV5-1
CDR3aa: ASSPRDFNTDTQY

j_gene: TRBJ1-4
abundance: few
v_gene: TRBV5-1
CDR3aa: ASSPRGGDEKLF

j_gene: TRBJ1-4
abundance: .
v_gene: TRBV12-3/TRBV12-4
CDR3aa: ASRPGPGAQGALDEKLF

j_gene: TRBJ2-5
abundance: .
v_gene: TRBV27
CDR3aa: ASSLRPSASDMGETQY

j_gene: TRBJ1-2
abundance: few
v_gene: TRBV12-3/TRBV12-4
CDR3aa: ASTLQTGVNYGYT

j_gene: TRBJ2-1
abundance: many
v_gene: TRBV7-6
CDR3aa: ASSLRTGVNEQF

j_gene: TRBJ2-1
abundance: many
v_gene: TRBV12-3/TRBV12-4
CDR3aa: ASSLGDSSYNEQF

j_gene: TRBJ2-7
abundance: many
v_gene: TRBV6-2/TRBV6-3
CDR3aa: ASSYLGPISYEQY

j_gene: TRBJ1-2
abundance: many
v_gene: TRBV6-6
CDR3aa: ASSYTTGNYGYT

j_gene: TRBJ2-3
abundance: many
v_gene: TRBV14
CDR3aa: ASSHGRRVTDTQY

j_gene: TRBJ2-7
abundance: many
v_gene: TRBV5-1
CDR3aa: ASSFGLAAYEQY

j_gene: TRBJ2-2
abundance: .
v_gene: TRBV18
CDR3aa: ASSYYTGTNAGELF

j_gene: TRBJ2-3
abundance: many
v_gene: TRBV3-1
CDR3aa: ASSLPGTGTQY

j_gene: TRBJ1-3
abundance: few
v_gene: TRBV7-2
CDR3aa: ASSFGTGGTIY

j_gene: TRBJ2-5
abundance: many
v_gene: TRBV28
CDR3aa: ASSFWGLSGGQETQY

j_gene: TRBJ2-2
abundance: .
v_gene: TRBV19
CDR3aa: ASRGALDTGELF

j_gene: TRBJ2-3
abundance: many
v_gene: TRBV18
CDR3aa: ASSALAGTIDTQY

j_gene: TRBJ1-1
abundance: .
v_gene: TRBV12-3/TRBV12-4
CDR3aa: ASRLWANTEAF

j_gene: TRBJ2-5
abundance: many
v_gene: TRBV7-2
CDR3aa: ASSLGWQGAWETQY

j_gene: TRBJ2-5
abundance: few
v_gene: TRBV18
CDR3aa: ASSRGDLETQY

j_gene: TRBJ2-7
abundance: once
v_gene: TRBV10-3
CDR3aa: ATRGTGEGEQY

j_gene: TRBJ2-5
abundance: .
v_gene: TRBV5-1
CDR3aa: ASSSQDRTETQY

j_gene: TRBJ2-1
abundance: .
v_gene: TRBV7-9
CDR3aa: ASSFGRTGSRDEQF

j_gene: TRBJ2-7
abundance: many
v_gene: TRBV12-3/TRBV12-4
CDR3aa: ASSEMGTGAYEQY

j_gene: TRBJ2-3
abundance: many
v_gene: TRBV15
CDR3aa: ATRLAGTTDTQY

j_gene: TRBJ2-1
abundance: many
v_gene: TRBV4-2
CDR3aa: ASSLSGGSYNEQF

j_gene: TRBJ2-3
abundance: .
v_gene: TRBV19
CDR3aa: ASTPRRGGQGDTQY

j_gene: TRBJ1-5
abundance: few
v_gene: TRBV7-6
CDR3aa: ASSLDRGLQPQH

j_gene: TRBJ2-2
abundance: .
v_gene: TRBV7-2
CDR3aa: ASSLIVGGFNTGELF

j_gene: TRBJ2-2
abundance: many
v_gene: TRBV6-5
CDR3aa: ASSYFSTGGPGELF

j_gene: TRBJ1-4
abundance: few
v_gene: TRBV10-3
CDR3aa: AIKDTNEKLF

j_gene: TRBJ1-2
abundance: few
v_gene: TRBV10-3
CDR3aa: AISPPTVIYGYT

j_gene: TRBJ2-5
abundance: few
v_gene: TRBV7-9
CDR3aa: ASQGGQLQETQY

j_gene: TRBJ2-1
abundance: many
v_gene: TRBV5-1
CDR3aa: ASSLRLLGTGGNEQF

j_gene: TRBJ2-1
abundance: .
v_gene: TRBV12-3/TRBV12-4
CDR3aa: ASSRPGQIYNEQF

j_gene: TRBJ2-5
abundance: many
v_gene: TRBV27
CDR3aa: ASSLWSGGDRETQY

j_gene: TRBJ1-1
abundance: .
v_gene: TRBV29-1
CDR3aa: SVARSDGLEAF

j_gene: TRBJ2-2
abundance: many
v_gene: TRBV2
CDR3aa: ASSEEASKNTGELF

j_gene: TRBJ1-2
abundance: many
v_gene: TRBV5-1
CDR3aa: ASSLDRDRGLYGYT

j_gene: TRBJ1-1
abundance: many
v_gene: TRBV7-3
CDR3aa: ASSALMNTEAF